This T cell receptor beta chain was recorded in a study of T cell responses to AZD1222 COVID-19 vaccine. The wider study: Second-dose intervals near 4 or 12 weeks were combined.

Findings and limits, study-wide: Without day 14 samples, only post-peak T cell repertoires were studied. An increase in Spike-specific TCR breadth and depth was observed after two AZD1222 doses. Spike regions recognized by vaccine-associated CD4 TCRs spanned the protein, led by 160-218 and 743-854.

In the case of this clone: Its target is not known.

The assay was immunoSEQ multiplex PCR, and TCRdb's table has in-frame clones only and misses some. The data hold roughly 150,000 clones, with approximately 88% observed a single time. The clonotype was recovered from an adult in good health. Here the sequenced sample was peripheral blood, taken on day 0 of AZD1222 vaccination.

CDR3 residues: CASSIEETQYF. The DNA of the CDR3 is TGTGCCAGTAGTATTGAAGAGACCCAGTACTTC. The rearrangement links TRBV19 to TRBJ2-5, with D hard to call. The germline V gene encodes CDR1 LNHDA and CDR2 SQIVND (reference sequence). There are 11 residues in the CDR3. Trimming removed 3 bases at V and 3 bases at J, with 2 bases between. The full variable domain, its missing parts supplied by reference TRBV19 and TRBJ2-5, is DGGITQSPKYLFRKEGQNVTLSCEQNLNHDAMYWYRQDPGQGLRLIYYSQIVNDFQKGDIAEGYSVSREKKESFPLTVTSAQKNPTAFYLCASSIEETQYFGPGTRLLVL.